The 21 T cell receptor beta chains in this list originate from one sample, sequenced in a study of shared clonotypes between healthy human individuals. Sequencing used immunoSEQ multiplex PCR; TCRdb keeps in-frame clones, though not all of them. The sample lists 2.5 million or so clones, roughly 92% occurring once. The sequenced sample was naive CD4+ T cells sorted from blood. The sample's subset: CD45RA+ positively selected. Every receptor here comes from a man between 18 and 35 years old in good health.

V usage is TRBV7-8 and J usage is TRBJ2-2; 7 positions match TRBD2. CDR3 length: 15 amino acids. After removal of 2 bases from V and 4 bases from J, the junction contained 4 bases not matched to a gene. CDR1 and CDR2 from the germline V gene are SGHVS and FQNEAQ. The DNA of the CDR3 is TGTGCCAGCAGCTTAAGTTCGGGGGGCACCGGGGAGCTGTTTTTT. It translates to CASSLSSGGTGELFF.

V gene TRBV5-3 combines with J gene TRBJ2-7; D gene uncertain. TRBV5-3 is an open reading frame, and its role is uncertain. The CDR3 spans 16 residues. Trimming shortened V by 1 base and J by 3 bases, and 17 bases separated the two germline ends. CDR3 sequence: CARSLYSCRAYYEQYF. CDR3 DNA sequence: TGTGCCAGAAGCTTGTATTCGTGCAGAGCGTACTACGAGCAGTACTTC.

Regarding this clone: Other DNA variants within this sample encode the same CDR3. The V call is TRBV7-3, the J call TRBJ2-3; tentative D call: TRBD2 (6 bases). Per the germline V gene, CDR1 is SGHTA and CDR2 is FQGTGA. Deletions cut 5 bases from V and 2 bases from J, with 8 bases between. The CDR3 consists of 13 residues. The CDR3 DNA sequence: TGTGCCAGCAGCCGGGACTCCACAGATACGCAGTATTTT. Its protein product is CASSRDSTDTQYF.

The chain combines TRBV30 with TRBJ2-7, with D hard to call. Germline CDR1 and CDR2: GTSNPN and SVGIG (reference sequence). Trimming took 3 bases from V and 4 from J, leaving 10 bases between them. The CDR3 totals 12 residues. This chain's CDR3 is CAWRATEYEQYF. The CDR3 DNA reads TGTGCCTGGAGGGCCACCGAATACGAGCAGTACTTC.

The rearrangement joins TRBV7-3 to TRBJ2-2; D possibly corresponds to TRBD2 (5 bases). V lost 5 bases and J 5 bases, leaving 15 bases between the germline ends. From germline, CDR1 is SGHTA and CDR2 FQGTGA. This CDR3 is built from 15 residues. Here the CDR3 reads CASSLSTGGTGELFF. Here the CDR3 DNA reads TGTGCCAGCAGCCTCTCAACCGGCGGGACCGGGGAGCTGTTTTTT.

The CDR3 region is CSVTVNTEAFF. The CDR3 DNA is TGCAGCGTGACAGTGAACACTGAAGCTTTCTTT. The V gene is TRBV29-1, the J gene TRBJ1-1; weak D call: TRBD1 (5 bases). V lost 6 bases and J lost 0, with 5 bases in between. Germline V CDR1 and CDR2: SQVTM, ANQGSEA. The CDR3 is 11 amino acids. Complete variable domain (other parts from reference TRBV29-1 and TRBJ1-1): SAVISQKPSRDICQRGTSLTIQCQVDSQVTMMFWYRQQPGQSLTLIATANQGSEATYESGFVIDKFPISRPNLTFSTLTVSNMSPEDSSIYLCSVTVNTEAFFGQGTRLTVV.

The J gene is TRBJ1-4, the V gene TRBV6-5; 8 bases fit TRBD1. CDR1 MNHEY and CDR2 SVGAGI come from the germline V gene. The CDR3 has 14 amino acids. V lost 4 bases and J lost 7; bases outside the gene matches: 5. As DNA, the CDR3 is TGTGCCAGCAGTTGGACAGGGTTCGGTGAAAAACTGTTTTTT. This sequence encodes CASSWTGFGEKLFF.

The chain is built from TRBV7-2 and TRBJ1-4; TRBD1 matches at 7 bases. The trim removed 5 bases at V and 2 bases at J, leaving 8 bases unmatched. There are 16 residues in the CDR3. Germline CDR1 is SGHTA and CDR2 is FQGNSA. The CDR3 loop reads CASSQEGAMTNEKLFF. CDR3 DNA: TGTGCCAGCAGCCAAGAGGGGGCTATGACTAATGAAAAACTGTTTTTT.

The CDR3 region is CASSFKGTAPFNYGYTF. The CDR3 DNA reads as TGTGCCAGCAGTTTTAAAGGGACAGCTCCTTTTAACTATGGCTACACCTTC. V and J are TRBV27 and TRBJ1-2, with TRBD1 matching over 7 bases. Trimming removed 3 bases from V and 1 base from J; junction bases left unmatched: 11. The CDR3 spans 17 residues. Germline values: CDR1 MNHEY, CDR2 SMNVEV (reference sequence).

The chain joins TRBV6-1 to TRBJ2-2, with D possibly called TRBD1 or TRBD2 (5 bases each). The germline V gene has CDR1 MNHNS and CDR2 SASEGT. The CDR3 runs 15 residues. V was trimmed by 10 bases and J by 1 base, leaving 16 bases between them. CDR3 loop: CATSSGTVNTGELFF. CDR3 bases: TGTGCCACATCATCCGGGACGGTGAACACCGGGGAGCTGTTTTTT.

The chain links TRBV19 to TRBJ1-5; no firm D call. From germline, CDR1 is LNHDA and CDR2 SQIVND (reference sequence). The CDR3 runs 16 residues. Trimming took 5 bases from V and 0 from J, leaving 14 bases between them. The CDR3 spells CASSALDGSSNQPQHF. As DNA, the CDR3 is TGTGCCAGTAGTGCCTTAGACGGATCTAGCAATCAGCCCCAGCATTTT.

The chain employs TRBV5-1 and TRBJ2-7; 8 positions agree with TRBD1. The CDR3 totals 15 residues. With 5 bases clipped from V and 4 bases from J, the junction kept 11 bases outside the gene matches. Per the germline V gene, CDR1 is SGHRS and CDR2 is YFSETQ. The CDR3 sequence is CASSYPDRGWYEQYF. CDR3 bases: TGCGCCAGCAGTTACCCCGACAGGGGATGGTACGAGCAGTACTTC. Together with reference TRBV5-1 and TRBJ2-7, the CDR3 gives the full variable domain: KAGVTQTPRYLIKTRGQQVTLSCSPISGHRSVSWYQQTPGQGLQFLFEYFSETQRNKGNFPGRFSGRQFSNSRSEMNVSTLELGDSALYLCASSYPDRGWYEQYFGPGTRLTVT.

This chain joins TRBV4-1 and TRBJ2-7, with TRBD2 as a possible D gene (5 bases). The CDR3 covers 16 residues. CDR1 is MGHRA and CDR2 is YSYEKL in the germline V gene. Trimming pared 1 base from V and 2 bases from J, leaving 15 bases between. CDR3 sequence reads: CASSQGSRTGTYEQYF. In DNA, the CDR3 is TGCGCCAGCAGCCAAGGTTCGAGGACGGGGACCTACGAGCAGTACTTC.

The rearrangement joins TRBV19 to TRBJ2-1, with TRBD2 matching over 7 bases. Germline CDR1 and CDR2: LNHDA and SQIVND (reference sequence). The CDR3 has 12 residues. J gave up 7 bases and V 10 bases, and 7 bases lay outside the gene matches. CDR3 in DNA: TGTGCCACTTCTAGCGGCGGGAATGAGCAGTTCTTC. It specifies CATSSGGNEQFF.

The gene calls are TRBV5-1 and TRBJ1-3, with D possibly being TRBD1 (5 bases). The CDR3 totals 16 residues. Germline V CDR1 and CDR2: SGHRS, YFSETQ. V was clipped by 0 bases and J by 0 bases, with 10 bases between them. The chain's CDR3 is CASSLDWGDSGNTIYF. In DNA form, the CDR3 reads TGCGCCAGCAGCTTGGACTGGGGGGACTCTGGAAACACCATATATTTT. The whole variable domain, remainder taken from reference TRBV5-1 and TRBJ1-3, is KAGVTQTPRYLIKTRGQQVTLSCSPISGHRSVSWYQQTPGQGLQFLFEYFSETQRNKGNFPGRFSGRQFSNSRSEMNVSTLELGDSALYLCASSLDWGDSGNTIYFGEGSWLTVV.

The J gene is TRBJ1-3, the V gene TRBV4-3; unclear D gene. The CDR3 spans 20 residues. CDR1 LGHNA and CDR2 YSLEER come from the germline V gene. V lost 4 bases, J lost 2 bases, and 27 bases lay in between. The CDR3 reads CASSLNPPERGYSTGNTIYF. CDR3 DNA: TGCGCCAGCAGCCTCAATCCCCCCGAACGGGGTTACTCCACTGGAAACACCATATATTTT.

The V gene is TRBV5-1, the J gene TRBJ2-5; TRBD2 aligns across 12 bases. The germline gives CDR1 SGHRS, CDR2 YFSETQ. This CDR3 comprises 17 residues. Unmatched junction bases numbered 6, after V lost 3 bases and J lost 0 bases. The CDR3 sequence is CASSSGLAGRNQETQYF. The CDR3 bases are TGCGCCAGCAGCTCTGGACTAGCGGGGCGAAACCAAGAGACCCAGTACTTC.

The chain recombines TRBV27 with TRBJ2-3; 8 bases fit TRBD2. Per the germline V gene, CDR1 is MNHEY and CDR2 is SMNVEV (reference sequence). V lost 6 bases, J lost 1 base, and 3 bases stayed unmatched. The CDR3 extends over 14 amino acids. The CDR3 region is CASRQLAGTDTQYF. The CDR3 DNA reads as TGTGCCAGCAGGCAACTAGCGGGCACAGATACGCAGTATTTT.

The V and J genes are TRBV29-1 and TRBJ2-5, with 8 positions matching TRBD2. Judging by the DNA end, TRBJ2-7 fits better; the J call may be wrong. Germline lookup yields CDR1 SQVTM and CDR2 ANQGSEA. The CDR3 runs to 17 residues. The chain's CDR3 is CSVGGSPIGGRRDEQYF. The CDR3 DNA reads TGCAGCGTTGGAGGGAGTCCGATTGGCGGGAGGAGGGACGAGCAGTACTTC.

The rearrangement uses TRBV28 and TRBJ2-7; 8 bases line up with TRBD1. This CDR3 contains 15 residues. Germline assignment: CDR1 MDHEN and CDR2 SYDVKM. V lost 4 bases and J lost 3; bases outside the gene matches: 8. The CDR3, as DNA: TGTGCCAGCAGTTCCACCGGGACAGGAGGCTACGAGCAGTACTTC. Translation gives CASSSTGTGGYEQYF.

The chain joins TRBV6-5 to TRBJ2-3; no clear D gene. V was clipped by 4 bases and J by 6 bases, with 8 bases between them. Germline V gives CDR1 MNHEY, CDR2 SVGAGI. The CDR3 sequence is 12 residues long. For the CDR3, the DNA is TGTGCCAGCAGTTCCCTTTCGGATACGCAGTATTTT. Translating gives CASSSLSDTQYF.